Listed below are T cell receptor beta chains from one sample, sequenced in a study of OX40 agonist ivuxolimab in advanced cancers. Measured with immunoSEQ multiplex PCR; TCRdb has only the in-frame clones, and not every one. The table shows 41,000 or so clones, with about 85% occurring only once. The sample here was CD4+ or CD8+ T cells sorted from blood, taken in a trial of the OX40 agonist ivuxolimab. These receptors all stem from an adult with an advanced solid tumor such as melanoma, head and neck, liver or kidney cancer. The CDR3 runs from the conserved cysteine through the conserved F or W. D genes are given only for firm matches. A clone size is listed for some rows: how often the clone was seen (once, few, many), or a class if it is expanded.

TRBV27	TRBJ2-7	.	.	TGTGCCAGCAGGCTTTTGGTTCAGGGGGGCGAGCAGTACTTC	CASRLLVQGGEQYF
TRBV30	TRBJ2-3	.	.	TGTGCCTGGAGGATGCGCACAGATACGCAGTATTTT	CAWRMRTDTQYF
TRBV11-3	TRBJ2-6	.	.	TGTGCCAGCAGCTCCTTCGGCAGAACCGGGGCCAACGTCCTGACTTTC	CASSSFGRTGANVLTF
TRBV2	TRBJ2-3	.	.	TGTGCCAGCAGTGCGACTACTGACGGAGATACGCAGTATTTT	CASSATTDGDTQYF
TRBV7-2	TRBJ2-1	.	TRBD2	TGTGCCAGCGGACTAGCGGGGTCGAATGAGCAGTTCTTC	CASGLAGSNEQFF
TRBV6-5	TRBJ1-2	.	TRBD1	TGTGCCAGCAGTTACTCGAGATTAGGGGGCCTCTATGGCTACACCTTC	CASSYSRLGGLYGYTF
TRBV30	TRBJ1-2	.	TRBD1	TGTGCCGGACAAACAGGGGGAAGAAAAGGCTACACCTTC	CAGQTGGRKGYTF
TRBV7-2	TRBJ2-7	.	.	TGTGCCAGCAGCTTAGGGTCTTCGGGATGGTGGGAGCAGTACTTC	CASSLGSSGWWEQYF
TRBV4-1	TRBJ1-1	.	.	TGCGCCAGCAGCCAAGCGTACAGGGTCCAGAAGAAGAACACTGAAGCTTTCTTT	CASSQAYRVQKKNTEAFF
TRBV28	TRBJ2-3	.	.	TGTGCCAGCAGTTTCCGACTAGATCCAGATACGCAGTATTTT	CASSFRLDPDTQYF
TRBV21-1	TRBJ1-4	.	.	TGTGCCAGCAGCCTCCACCGACAGGGGGCAGGTGAAAAACTGTTTTTT	CASSLHRQGAGEKLFF
TRBV20-1	TRBJ2-7	.	.	TGCAGTGCTAGCCCAACACACGAGCAGTACTTC	CSASPTHEQYF
TRBV7-2	TRBJ1-5	.	.	TGTGCCAGCAGCTTAGCTAGCAGGGGCAATCAGCCCCAGCATTTT	CASSLASRGNQPQHF
TRBV7-3	TRBJ2-1	.	TRBD1	TGTGCCAGCAGCTTAACCCGCGACAGGGGGGTTGAGCAGTTCTTC	CASSLTRDRGVEQFF
TRBV11-2	TRBJ2-1	.	TRBD2	TGTGCCAGCAGCTCCTTAGCGGGAGGGTGGTACAATGAGCAGTTCTTC	CASSSLAGGWYNEQFF
TRBV6-5	TRBJ2-5	.	TRBD1	TGTGCCAGCACTCCGCTACAGGGGAAGGTAGAGACCCAGTACTTC	CASTPLQGKVETQYF
TRBV2	TRBJ2-4	.	TRBD1	TGTGCCAGCAGTGAAGGACAGGGGGACATTCAGTACTTC	CASSEGQGDIQYF
TRBV7-8	TRBJ2-3	.	.	TGTGCCAGCAGCTCGTCCTCAGATACGCAGTATTTT	CASSSSSDTQYF
TRBV2	TRBJ1-3	.	.	TGTGCCAGCAGCCGAAGCTCTGGAAACACCATATATTTT	CASSRSSGNTIYF
TRBV18	TRBJ1-3	once	.	TGTGCCAGCTCACTCTGGGACCGTGGAAACACCATATATTTT	CASSLWDRGNTIYF
TRBV5-4	TRBJ2-3	.	.	TGTGCCAGCAGCTTTCCCGGACGAGTTTCTACCACAGATACGCAGTATTTT	CASSFPGRVSTTDTQYF
TRBV9	TRBJ2-1	.	TRBD2	TGTGCCAGCAGCGCTTCTAGCGGACGGTTACAAAATGAGCAGTTCTTC	CASSASSGRLQNEQFF
TRBV30	TRBJ2-2	once	TRBD2	TGTGCCTGGAGTATACGGACTAGCGGGGCTTCCGGGGAGCTGTTTTTT	CAWSIRTSGASGELFF
TRBV30	TRBJ1-1	.	TRBD1	TGTGCCTGGAGTGACCTTTGGACAGGCACGCGGGTGGACACTGAAGCTTTCTTT	CAWSDLWTGTRVDTEAFF
TRBV9	TRBJ2-1	.	TRBD2	TGTGCCAGCAGCGTACTAGCGGGAGGGTTCAATGAGCAGTTCTTC	CASSVLAGGFNEQFF
TRBV11-3	TRBJ1-2	few	TRBD1	TGTGCCAGCAGCCTTACGGACAGGGTAGGAGGCTACACCTTC	CASSLTDRVGGYTF
TRBV28	TRBJ1-5	.	.	TGTGCCAGCAGCCCCGACAGGAGGGGTCAGCCCCAGCATTTT	CASSPDRRGQPQHF
TRBV7-6	TRBJ2-5	once	.	TGTGCCAGCAGCTTAGATAGGTTAGAGACCCAGTACTTC	CASSLDRLETQYF
TRBV18	TRBJ2-5	.	TRBD1	TGTGCCAGCTCACCACCGGGACAGAGGGGAGAGACCCAGTACTTC	CASSPPGQRGETQYF
TRBV5-1	TRBJ2-2	.	TRBD2	TGCGCCAGCAGTTCTCTGACGGGAGGGCCGATCGGGGAGCTGTTTTTT	CASSSLTGGPIGELFF
TRBV7-3	TRBJ1-4	.	.	TGTGCCAGCAGCTTAACGAAGGGGGGAAGTGAAAAACTGTTTTTT	CASSLTKGGSEKLFF
TRBV7-2	TRBJ2-4	.	TRBD2	TGTGCCAGCAGCTTAGGACTAGCCCTCCCCACTCAGTACTTC	CASSLGLALPTQYF
TRBV4-3	TRBJ2-7	.	.	TGCGCCAGCAGCCAAGTTTTGGATCTCTACGAGCAGTACTTC	CASSQVLDLYEQYF
TRBV9	TRBJ1-2	.	.	TGTGCCAGCAGCGTAGGCAGGGACTCGTCCTATGGCTACACCTTC	CASSVGRDSSYGYTF
TRBV11-3	TRBJ2-1	.	TRBD2	TGTGCCAGCAGCCCGCGGGGGAGCTCCTACAATGAGCAGTTCTTC	CASSPRGSSYNEQFF
TRBV7-6	TRBJ1-1	.	TRBD1	TGTGCCAGCAGCATAGGGGGCAAGGACACTGAAGCTTTCTTT	CASSIGGKDTEAFF
TRBV6-1	TRBJ2-1	.	.	TGTGCCAGCAGTGAACTGAGCGGGTCCTACAATGAGCAGTTCTTC	CASSELSGSYNEQFF
TRBV20-1	TRBJ1-2	.	.	TGCAGTGCTAGCCGGTTCGATGGCTACACCTTC	CSASRFDGYTF
TRBV4-1	TRBJ2-7	.	.	TGCGCCAGCAGCCAAGATCCCCGACTAGGATACGAGCAGTACTTC	CASSQDPRLGYEQYF
TRBV6-5	TRBJ1-2	.	.	TGTGCCAGCAGTTACTCGAAGGGGGGTGGCTATGGCTACACCTTC	CASSYSKGGGYGYTF
TRBV29-1	TRBJ2-5	.	.	TGCAGCGTCTTCTTCGGAGGGGTGTACGGGGAGCAGTACTTC	CSVFFGGVYGEQYF
TRBV28	TRBJ1-2	few	.	TGTGCCAGCAGTTTAGATGGAGGCGTTGGCTACACCTTC	CASSLDGGVGYTF
TRBV10-2	TRBJ2-1	once	TRBD1	TGCGCCAGCAGTCGGGACAGGGTCCTTTACAATGAGCAGTTCTTC	CASSRDRVLYNEQFF
TRBV5-8	TRBJ2-5	.	TRBD1	TGTGCCAGCAGCTTCGGGACAGGCACTCTCCAAGAGACCCAGTACTTC	CASSFGTGTLQETQYF
TRBV28	TRBJ1-1	.	.	TGTGCCAGCAGGGTTGGGGGGCAGTATTACACTGAAGCTTTCTTT	CASRVGGQYYTEAFF
TRBV7-8	TRBJ2-3	.	TRBD2	TGTGCCAGCAGCTCCAAGCTAGCGGGAGGAGCAGATACGCAGTATTTT	CASSSKLAGGADTQYF
TRBV10-1	TRBJ2-3	.	TRBD2	TGCGCCAGCAGTGGAGTAGCGGGAGTGGCAGATACGCAGTATTTT	CASSGVAGVADTQYF
TRBV27	TRBJ2-7	.	TRBD2	TGTGCCAGCAGTTTATTTCCCGGGAGGGCCCCCTACGAGCAGTACTTC	CASSLFPGRAPYEQYF